A single sample is the source of the 27 T cell receptor beta chains below, sequenced in a study of blood T cells in healthy people across ages. Next came a second PCR, run for roughly 6 to 11 cycles, which used a sample-barcoded 5' primer along with a J-beta primer mix. A single record per CDR3 protein comes from TCRdb applying MiXCR to the 5' RACE reads. The repertoire consists of around 650,000 distinct CDR3 sequences, with about 30% occurring once and the leading ten covering less than 20%. Sequences were obtained from blood. The receptors originated from a woman of 80 years or more in good health.

This clonotype was counted ten times or more. J is TRBJ2-1 and V is TRBV5-1; 9 bases match TRBD2. The CDR3 totals 17 residues. The germline V gene has CDR1 SGHRS and CDR2 YFSETQ. V lost 1 base and J lost 8; bases outside the gene matches: 13. The CDR3 sequence is CASSLYPPREGLYEQFF. The CDR3 DNA reads TGCGCCAGCAGCTTGTACCCGCCGCGGGAGGGCTTGTATGAGCAGTTCTTC.

This clonotype was detected many times. The chain links TRBV10-3 to TRBJ2-7; the match to TRBD1 covers 11 bases. The CDR3 contains 14 residues. CDR1 ENHRY and CDR2 SYGVKD come from the germline V gene. J was trimmed by 6 bases and V by 4 bases; bases with no gene match: 5. CDR3 DNA sequence: TGTGCCATCAGTGCGGACAGGGGGCAAAGCGAGCAGTACTTC. It specifies CAISADRGQSEQYF.

V gene TRBV29-1 combines with J gene TRBJ2-7; 14 bases map to TRBD2. Germline V gives CDR1 SQVTM, CDR2 ANQGSEA. The trim removed 6 bases at V and 3 bases at J, leaving 4 bases unmatched. The CDR3 consists of 14 residues. CDR3 sequence (DNA): TGCAGCGTCGGGGGGACTAGCGGGGGCTACGAGCAGTACTTC. It translates to CSVGGTSGGYEQYF.

This rearrangement joins TRBV12-3 or TRBV12-4 to TRBJ2-7, with D possibly matching TRBD1 (6 bases). Trimming took 2 bases from V and 12 from J, leaving 17 bases between them. The CDR3 consists of 13 residues. This chain's CDR3 is CASSLQGSNVRYF. The CDR3, as DNA: TGTGCCAGCAGTTTACAGGGGAGCAATGTTAGGTACTTC.

This clonotype was found many times. CDR3 region: CASSLGRGLVETQYF. CDR3 coding DNA: TGCGCCAGCAGCTTGGGCAGGGGGCTTGTGGAGACCCAGTACTTC. V usage is TRBV5-1 and J usage is TRBJ2-5; 8 nucleotides match TRBD1. The germline CDR1 and CDR2 sequences are SGHRS and YFSETQ. Losses at the gene ends were 0 bases for V and 5 bases for J; bases not matched to a gene: 6. The CDR3 contains 15 residues. Full variable domain (rest looked up from reference TRBV5-1 and TRBJ2-5): KAGVTQTPRYLIKTRGQQVTLSCSPISGHRSVSWYQQTPGQGLQFLFEYFSETQRNKGNFPGRFSGRQFSNSRSEMNVSTLELGDSALYLCASSLGRGLVETQYFGPGTRLLVL.

This clonotype was seen only a few times. It may be a read error: a sequence one base away is much more abundant. The chain uses TRBV9 and TRBJ2-1; either TRBD1 or TRBD2 may supply D (5 bases each). This CDR3 has 14 amino acids. V shed 4 bases and J shed 4 bases, with 12 bases lying between them. The germline V gene has CDR1 SGDLS and CDR2 YYNGEE. CDR3 region: CASSTRDVYNEQFF. The CDR3 DNA follows: TGTGCCAGCAGCACGAGGGACGTATACAATGAGCAGTTCTTC.

This clonotype was detected many times. The genes are TRBV10-3 and TRBJ2-5; the D gene could be TRBD1 or TRBD2 (5 bases each). CDR3 length: 13 residues. The V gene lost 10 bases and the J gene lost 5 bases, with 17 bases spanning the gap. Germline CDR1 ENHRY, CDR2 SYGVKD. The CDR3 protein is CATSPAGSETQYF. The CDR3 DNA reads as TGTGCCACCTCGCCGGCAGGGAGCGAGACCCAGTACTTC.

This clonotype was counted ten times or more. The chain is built from TRBV29-1 and TRBJ2-1, with D possibly matching TRBD2 (5 bases). V was pared by 7 bases and J by 0 bases, with 10 bases between. This CDR3 comprises 13 residues. Looked up from germline, CDR1 is SQVTM and CDR2 is ANQGSEA. CDR3 nucleotide sequence: TGCAGCGCCGGGGTTAGCTCCTACAATGAGCAGTTCTTC. This codes for CSAGVSSYNEQFF.

This clonotype was seen a few times. V and J are TRBV25-1 and TRBJ2-5, with D tentatively TRBD1 (5 bases). CDR3 size: 14 residues. V was cut by 6 bases and J by 11 bases, with 22 bases left in between. Germline lookup yields CDR1 MGHDK and CDR2 SYGVNS. CDR3 nucleotides: TGTGCCAGCAGCACCGGGCTAAAGGGGAATGAGCAGTACTTC. Residues: CASSTGLKGNEQYF.

This clonotype has a handful of counts. CDR3 in amino acids: CASSGRVGSNSPLHF. DNA of the CDR3: TGTGCCAGCAGTGGCAGGGTTGGAAGTAATTCACCCCTCCACTTT. The gene calls are TRBV12-3 or TRBV12-4 and TRBJ1-6; D perhaps matches TRBD1 (5 bases). CDR3 size: 15 residues. Between the trimmed V and J ends, which lost 5 bases and 6 bases, there was a span of 14 bases.

The chain joins TRBV5-1 to TRBJ1-2; 7 nucleotides align to TRBD1. After removal of 4 bases from V and 13 bases from J, the junction contained 19 bases not matched to a gene. The CDR3 contains 15 residues. The germline V gene encodes CDR1 SGHRS and CDR2 YFSETQ. In DNA, the CDR3 is TGCGCCAGCAGCCCGAGGACAGGAGCTTTTCAGGTGGGCACCTTC. It yields the protein CASSPRTGAFQVGTF.

CDR3: CAIRFSDLYHEQYF. In nucleotides, the CDR3 is TGTGCCATCAGGTTTTCCGACTTGTACCACGAGCAGTACTTC. V is TRBV10-3 and J is TRBJ2-7; D gene unclear. Germline V CDR1 and CDR2: ENHRY, SYGVKD. With 6 bases removed from V and 5 bases from J, the gap between germline ends came to 17 bases. This CDR3 spans 14 amino acids.

In this sample, this clonotype turned up many times. Possible read error: a much larger clone is one base away. The rearrangement uses TRBV5-1 and TRBJ2-6, with a tentative D call TRBD2 (6 bases). The CDR3 is made up of 15 amino acids. Germline CDR1 SGHRS, CDR2 YFSETQ. DNA of the CDR3: TGCGCCAGCAGCTCGGGACTCTCTGGGGCCAACGTCCGGACTTTC. Residues: CASSSGLSGANVRTF.

CDR3 region: CASSPVDRAVSNQPQHF. CDR3 DNA sequence: TGTGCCAGCTCACCAGTAGACAGGGCGGTAAGCAATCAGCCCCAGCATTTT. The J gene is TRBJ1-5, the V gene TRBV18; 7 bases match TRBD1. This CDR3 has 17 amino acids. Germline V gene lookup returns CDR1 KGHSH and CDR2 LQKENI. With 2 bases clipped from V and 1 base from J, the junction kept 8 bases outside the gene matches.

The table lists this clonotype with many counts. V is TRBV4-3 and J is TRBJ1-2; no clear D. Germline assignment: CDR1 LGHNA and CDR2 YSLEER. V lost 0 bases and J lost 8, with 16 bases in between. The CDR3 is 15 amino acids. This CDR3 is CASSQEEGLSWGYTF. DNA for the CDR3: TGCGCCAGCAGCCAAGAAGAAGGTCTTTCTTGGGGCTACACCTTC.

This clonotype was counted ten times or more. V gene TRBV5-1 combines with J gene TRBJ2-5; the D gene is possibly TRBD1 (5 bases). Germline assignment: CDR1 SGHRS and CDR2 YFSETQ. There are 13 residues in the CDR3. V dropped 4 bases and J dropped 2 bases, with 9 bases sitting between them. CDR3 coding DNA: TGCGCCAGCAGCGGGGCAGCTCAAGAGACCCAGTACTTC. Residues: CASSGAAQETQYF.

The genes are TRBV2 and TRBJ2-3, with TRBD2 matching 14 bases. This CDR3 has 16 residues. Germline CDR1 SNHLY, CDR2 FYNNEI. With 0 bases clipped from V and 5 bases from J, the junction kept 1 base outside the gene matches. CDR3 amino acids: CASSEAGLAGVDTQYF. CDR3 sequence (DNA): TGTGCCAGCAGTGAAGCGGGACTAGCGGGAGTAGATACGCAGTATTTT.

The table lists this clonotype with many counts. The genes are TRBV10-2 and TRBJ2-7, with TRBD2 as a possible D gene (6 bases). The length of the CDR3 is 14 residues. Germline-derived CDR1 and CDR2 are WSHSY and SAAADI. V was pared by 2 bases and J by 2 bases, with 10 bases between. CDR3 sequence: CASSEPGLTYEQYF. The DNA of the CDR3 is TGCGCCAGCAGTGAGCCGGGACTGACCTACGAGCAGTACTTC.

This clonotype was found a few times. The V call is TRBV12-3 or TRBV12-4, the J call TRBJ1-2; D unresolved. The ends were cut back, 1 base at V and 3 bases at J, with 6 bases in the middle. This CDR3 is built from 13 residues. CDR3 protein: CASSLGIDYGYTF. CDR3 in DNA: TGTGCCAGCAGTTTAGGGATCGACTATGGCTACACCTTC.

At least ten counts were recorded for this clonotype. J is TRBJ2-7 and V is TRBV6-5; D is ambiguous. Trimming shortened V by 0 bases and J by 2 bases, and 11 bases separated the two germline ends. The V gene's germline CDR1 is MNHEY and CDR2 SVGAGI. The CDR3 length is 15 residues. This CDR3 is CASSYSRWATYEQYF. The CDR3 DNA reads as TGTGCCAGCAGTTACTCCCGGTGGGCGACCTACGAGCAGTACTTC.

This clonotype was seen a single time. The chain combines TRBV7-9 with TRBJ2-5, with D perhaps matching TRBD2 (5 bases). The germline CDR1 and CDR2 sequences are SEHNR and FQNEAQ (reference sequence). The germline V and J ends were trimmed by 5 bases and 1 base, with 14 bases remaining between them. The CDR3 is 15 residues long. Here the CDR3 DNA reads TGTGCCAGCAGCAAAACTAGGGTGAGCCAAGAGACCCAGTACTTC. It is translated as CASSKTRVSQETQYF.

The chain carries TRBV28 and TRBJ2-7; D uncertain. V shed 3 bases and J shed 7 bases, with 16 bases lying between them. The germline V gene has CDR1 MDHEN and CDR2 SYDVKM. The CDR3 is 14 amino acids. The CDR3 DNA follows: TGTGCCAGCAGTTTGATGGTATGGTCGCGGGAGCAGTACTTC. This encodes CASSLMVWSREQYF.

Many counts were recorded for this clonotype. The chain links TRBV6-5 to TRBJ2-5; TRBD1 might be the D (6 bases). Per the germline V gene, CDR1 is MNHEY and CDR2 is SVGAGI. V shed 0 bases and J shed 7 bases, with 18 bases lying between them. This CDR3 spans 16 amino acids. In DNA, the CDR3 is TGTGCCAGCAGTTACTCGAATACCCCTAGCAGGGGGACCCAGTACTTC. This sequence encodes CASSYSNTPSRGTQYF.

As concerns this clonotype: Just one base apart from a much larger clone, this may be a read error. This chain joins TRBV2 and TRBJ2-5, with TRBD2 as a possible D gene (7 bases). CDR1 and CDR2 (germline): SNHLY, FYNNEI. Trimming shortened V by 6 bases and J by 7 bases, and 27 bases separated the two germline ends. There are 17 residues in the CDR3. CDR3 nucleotides: TGTGCCAGCAGCGACTCTTCCTCGGGACATTGGGGGGGGACCCAGTACTTC. This encodes CASSDSSSGHWGGTQYF.

This clonotype has ten or more counts. The chain joins TRBV7-2 to TRBJ2-5; 14 bases are a match to TRBD2. CDR1 and CDR2 (germline): SGHTA, FQGNSA. The CDR3 is 16 amino acids. V gave up 5 bases and J gave up 6 bases; unmatched junction bases: 8. The CDR3 reads CASSLRTSGGLKTQYF. The CDR3 nucleotides read TGTGCCAGCAGCCTGAGGACTAGCGGGGGGCTGAAGACCCAGTACTTC. Based on the CDR3 plus reference TRBV7-2 and TRBJ2-5, the full variable domain is GAGVSQSPSNKVTEKGKDVELRCDPISGHTALYWYRQSLGQGLEFLIYFQGNSAPDKSGLPSDRFSAERTGGSVSTLTIQRTQQEDSAVYLCASSLRTSGGLKTQYFGPGTRLLVL.

There are many counts of this clonotype. V is TRBV6-2 or TRBV6-3 and J is TRBJ2-1; the D call may be TRBD1 or TRBD2 (5 bases each). Germline loops: CDR1 MNHEY, CDR2 SVGEGT. This CDR3 has 14 residues. V was cut by 6 bases and J by 5 bases, with 14 bases left in between. CDR3 sequence (DNA): TGTGCCAGCAGGGACCCGGGACCCCACAATGAGCAGTTCTTC. It is translated as CASRDPGPHNEQFF.

V gene TRBV5-1 combines with J gene TRBJ1-1; D call uncertain. Germline assignment: CDR1 SGHRS and CDR2 YFSETQ. Trimming removed 5 bases at V and 2 bases at J, with 10 bases between. This CDR3 region has 13 residues. The CDR3 bases are TGCGCCAGCAGGGTGGAAAGTAACACTGAAGCTTTCTTT. This encodes CASRVESNTEAFF.